The TCR beta chain described here comes from a study of blood T cells in healthy people across ages. Through a sample-barcoded 5' primer and a J-beta primer mix, a second PCR was run for roughly 6 to 12 cycles. Via MiXCR, TCRdb re-called the 5' RACE reads, giving one row per CDR3 protein. Altogether hundreds of thousands of distinct CDR3 sequences are present, 45% to 50% being singletons, with the ten largest covering 25% to 35%. Germline lookup yields CDR1 MGHRA and CDR2 YSYEKL. The V and J ends lost 1 base and 8 bases respectively, with 15 bases between them. The CDR3 is 15 amino acids. This receptor was obtained from a woman aged 55-69 years in good health. The sample comprised blood. The chain uses TRBV4-1 and TRBJ2-1; tentative D call: TRBD2 (8 bases). The CDR3 here is CASSQGTGGGHEQFF. In DNA form, the CDR3 reads TGCGCCAGCAGCCAAGGTACGGGAGGGGGCCATGAGCAGTTCTTC.